Following are 12 T cell receptor beta chains from one sample sequenced in a study of vaccination effects on CD4 cells after COVID-19. The data were produced by immunoSEQ multiplex PCR, yet TCRdb's version contains in-frame clones alone and is incomplete. The repertoire holds roughly 56,000 clones, with around three quarters as singletons. Expansion of antigen-specific CD4+ T cells with viral peptide pools was carried out by the ViraFEST assay before sequencing. Culturing for about ten days preceded CD4+ T cell isolation. Participants got two doses of BNT162b2 or mRNA-1273 vaccine. Their cognate antigens are unknown. Sequencing used CD4+ T cells from PBMCs cultured with HCoV-229E spike peptides, obtained after COVID-19 vaccination. The receptors were sampled from a human donor who received a COVID-19 vaccine.

This chain connects TRBV19 to TRBJ1-2; weak D call: TRBD1 (5 bases). Trimming stripped 8 bases from V and 0 bases from J, with 16 bases between. Germline V CDR1 and CDR2: LNHDA, SQIVND (reference sequence). The CDR3 spans 15 residues. Here the CDR3 reads CASQIMGRANYGYTF. In nucleotides, the CDR3 is TGTGCCAGTCAAATTATGGGCAGGGCTAACTATGGCTACACCTTC.

The chain couples TRBV19 to TRBJ2-3; 12 bases fit TRBD2. V lost 5 bases, J lost 5 bases, and 5 bases stayed unmatched. Germline loops: CDR1 LNHDA, CDR2 SQIVND (reference sequence). The CDR3 is made up of 15 amino acids. CDR3 in amino acids: CASSSSGGVGDTQYF. The DNA for the CDR3 is TGTGCCAGTAGTTCTAGCGGGGGGGTAGGAGATACGCAGTATTTT. The whole variable domain, filled in from reference TRBV19 and TRBJ2-3, reads DGGITQSPKYLFRKEGQNVTLSCEQNLNHDAMYWYRQDPGQGLRLIYYSQIVNDFQKGDIAEGYSVSREKKESFPLTVTSAQKNPTAFYLCASSSSGGVGDTQYFGPGTRLTVL.

J is TRBJ2-5 and V is TRBV6-6, with 7 bases that match TRBD1. Germline CDR1 reads MNHNY; CDR2 reads SVGAGI (reference sequence). The CDR3 sequence is 17 residues long. V was pared by 5 bases and J by 7 bases, with 19 bases of the junction left unmatched. The CDR3 bases are TGTGCCAGCAGTCACAAAAAAGGATCCGGGACAGAGGGGACCCAGTACTTC. Translating gives CASSHKKGSGTEGTQYF.

J is TRBJ1-5 and V is TRBV4-1; D not certain. The CDR3 has 15 amino acids. CDR1 and CDR2 (germline): MGHRA, YSYEKL. Trimming cost V 4 bases and J 0 bases, with 10 bases left between them. CDR3 bases: TGCGCCAGCAGCCGCGTTCCAGCTAGCAATCAGCCCCAGCATTTT. Its protein is CASSRVPASNQPQHF.

In regard to this clone: At one of its ends the junction is not consistent with the germline gene, which may arise from a read error. The chain combines TRBV6-1 with TRBJ1-2; D is possibly TRBD1 (5 bases). CDR1 and CDR2 (germline): MNHNS, SASEGT. The CDR3 is 11 amino acids. This chain's CDR3 is CASSEARAGFF. The CDR3 DNA reads TGTGCCAGCAGTGAAGCGAGGGCAGGGTTCTTC.

The rearrangement joins TRBV4-1 to TRBJ2-6; D gene unclear. The CDR3 extends over 13 amino acids. Germline V gene data show CDR1 as MGHRA and CDR2 as YSYEKL. V dropped 4 bases and J dropped 4 bases, with 5 bases sitting between them. For the CDR3, the DNA is TGCGCCAGCAGCCCCGGGGGGGCCAACGTCCTGACTTTC. It encodes CASSPGGANVLTF.

The chain uses TRBV14 and TRBJ2-1; D assignment may be TRBD1 or TRBD2 (5 bases each). Trimming cost V 1 base and J 15 bases, with 16 bases left between them. Germline loops: CDR1 SGHDN, CDR2 FVKESK. The CDR3 spans 13 residues. CDR3 loop: CASSQASGTGRFF. The CDR3 bases are TGTGCCAGCAGCCAAGCATCCGGGACCGGAAGGTTCTTC.

The rearrangement uses TRBV24-1 and TRBJ2-2; D possibly corresponds to TRBD2 (6 bases). Trimming removed 2 bases at V and 3 bases at J, with 15 bases between. Germline V gives CDR1 KGHDR, CDR2 SFDVKD. The CDR3 sequence is 17 residues long. The CDR3 DNA reads TGTGCCACCAGTGATTCGGGACTCTCGACAGACACCGGGGAGCTGTTTTTT. Translating gives CATSDSGLSTDTGELFF.

This chain links TRBV7-8 with TRBJ2-5, with D possibly TRBD2 on 5 matching bases. Deletions cut 0 bases from V and 4 bases from J, with 18 bases between. This CDR3 is built from 17 residues. Germline CDR1 SGHVS, CDR2 FQNEAQ. CDR3: CASSLASGSGPGETQYF. The CDR3 DNA reads as TGTGCCAGCAGCTTAGCGTCGGGATCAGGCCCGGGAGAGACCCAGTACTTC.

This chain links TRBV29-1 with TRBJ2-5; tentatively, D is TRBD2 (7 bases). The CDR3 is made up of 14 amino acids. Trimming left V 4 bases short and J 4 bases short, with 16 bases between. Germline CDR1 reads SQVTM; CDR2 reads ANQGSEA. The DNA of the CDR3 is TGCAGCGTTGTCGGTGGGGGGGCCCCAGAGACCCAGTACTTC. Amino acid sequence: CSVVGGGAPETQYF. Drawing the rest from reference TRBV29-1 and TRBJ2-5, the complete variable domain is SAVISQKPSRDICQRGTSLTIQCQVDSQVTMMFWYRQQPGQSLTLIATANQGSEATYESGFVIDKFPISRPNLTFSTLTVSNMSPEDSSIYLCSVVGGGAPETQYFGPGTRLLVL.

With regard to this clone: It is unclear where the CDR3 begins or ends on the DNA, so no DNA is shown, and the CDR3 is as TCRdb lists it. V usage is TRBV12-1 and J usage is TRBJ2-7; the table's D call, TRBD1, has no DNA check behind it. TRBV12-1 corresponds to a pseudogene. The CDR3 spans 16 amino acids, including both terminal residues. CDR3 loop: CASSFATGSYSYEQYV.

This chain uses TRBV29-1 with TRBJ2-5; possibly TRBD2 for D (5 bases). Trimming removed 3 bases from V and 2 bases from J, with 10 bases in between. The germline CDR1 and CDR2 sequences are SQVTM and ANQGSEA. This CDR3 has 13 residues. The CDR3 DNA sequence: TGCAGCGTTGAGGGGAGAACTCAAGAGACCCAGTACTTC. Translated: CSVEGRTQETQYF.